The clone carrying this TCR beta chain was counted ten times or more. TCRdb reprocessed the 5' RACE reads with MiXCR, giving one entry per CDR3 protein. Among some 600,000 distinct CDR3 sequences, 9% to 15% were seen once, and the ten largest hold about 16%. Looked up from germline, CDR1 is SGHRS and CDR2 is YFSETQ. V was pared by 0 bases and J by 3 bases, with 4 bases of the junction left unmatched. CDR3 length: 15 residues. The data were obtained in a study of T cells after yellow fever vaccination. This TCR came from a man aged 25 to 45 who received the YFV17D yellow fever vaccine. The specimen comprised PBMCs, sampled on the day of the yellow fever booster vaccination. The chain has TRBV5-1 and TRBJ2-7, with TRBD2 matching 9 bases. The CDR3: CASSLGVAGDYEQYF. The CDR3 nucleotides read TGCGCCAGCAGCTTGGGTGTAGCGGGGGACTACGAGCAGTACTTC.